This T cell receptor (beta chain) was identified during a study of a mutant IDH1 vaccine in newly diagnosed glioma. At the level of the study: Treated patients, averaging around 40 years, were about 62% male and approximately 38% female. Patients were pretreated with radiotherapy, temozolomide, or both, mostly both.

Sample time point: baseline, week 1 (first vaccination visit). Regarding treatment: pre-vaccination baseline after standard-of-care therapy. CDR1 and CDR2 (germline): SGHDT, YYEEEE. V was cut by 7 bases and J by 5 bases, with 18 bases left in between. There are 15 residues in the CDR3. This clone is a singleton in its sample. Clones were sequenced by immunoSEQ multiplex PCR, and TCRdb holds only the in-frame ones, with some missing. Of around 92,000 clones in the sample, 83% were seen once. This specimen consisted of PBMCs, obtained from a glioma patient treated with radiotherapy, temozolomide or both. The chain carries TRBV5-6 and TRBJ1-4, with D possibly matching TRBD1 (5 bases). The origin of this receptor is a woman aged 45-65 years with glioma. In nucleotides, the CDR3 is TGTGCCAGCTCACTGACTGGGGACCTAAATGAAAAACTGTTTTTT. Residues: CASSLTGDLNEKLFF. Looking up the rest from reference TRBV5-6 and TRBJ1-4 gives the full variable domain: DAGVTQSPTHLIKTRGQQVTLRCSPKSGHDTVSWYQQALGQGPQFIFQYYEEEERQRGNFPDRFSGHQFPNYSSELNVNALLLGDSALYLCASSLTGDLNEKLFFGSGTQLSVL.